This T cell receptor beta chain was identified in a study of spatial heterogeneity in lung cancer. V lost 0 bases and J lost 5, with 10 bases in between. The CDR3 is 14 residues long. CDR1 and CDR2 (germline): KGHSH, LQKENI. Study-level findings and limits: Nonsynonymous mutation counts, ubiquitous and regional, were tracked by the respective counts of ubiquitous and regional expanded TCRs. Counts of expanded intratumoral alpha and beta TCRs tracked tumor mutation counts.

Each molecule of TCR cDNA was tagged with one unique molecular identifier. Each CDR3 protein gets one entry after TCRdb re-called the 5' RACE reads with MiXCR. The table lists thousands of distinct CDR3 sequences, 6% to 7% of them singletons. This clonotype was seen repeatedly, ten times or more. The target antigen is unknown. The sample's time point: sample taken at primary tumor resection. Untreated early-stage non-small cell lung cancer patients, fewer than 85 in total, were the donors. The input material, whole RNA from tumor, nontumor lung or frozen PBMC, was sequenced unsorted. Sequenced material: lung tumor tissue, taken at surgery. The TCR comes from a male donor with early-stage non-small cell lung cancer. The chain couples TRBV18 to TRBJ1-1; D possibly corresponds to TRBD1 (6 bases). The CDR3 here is CASSPPQGLTEAFF. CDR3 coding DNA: TGTGCCAGCTCACCACCTCAGGGGCTAACTGAAGCTTTCTTT. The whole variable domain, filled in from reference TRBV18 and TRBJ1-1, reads NAGVMQNPRHLVRRRGQEARLRCSPMKGHSHVYWYRQLPEEGLKFMVYLQKENIIDESGMPKERFSAEFPKEGPSILRIQQVVRGDSAAYFCASSPPQGLTEAFFGQGTRLTVV.